A selection of T cell receptor beta chains follows, all from one sample in a study of control samples from healthy donors and cancer patients. The repertoire was sequenced with immunoSEQ multiplex PCR; TCRdb's copy has only in-frame clones and lacks some. The sample gives 150,000 to 200,000 clones, 85% to 95% of which show up once; 8.5% is in the top ten. The specimen was blood. The receptors shown here come from a woman between 40 and 55 years old in good health. Both conserved end residues are part of each CDR3. D genes are given only for firm matches. Some rows mark clone size as missing; the rest say once, few, many or name a class of expanded clone.

J	V	D	size	CDR3	DNA
TRBJ2-1	TRBV10-2	TRBD2	once	CASSGIPTSGESSYNEQFF	TGCGCCAGCAGTGGAATCCCGACTAGCGGGGAGAGCTCCTACAATGAGCAGTTCTTC
TRBJ2-2	TRBV6-2/TRBV6-3	.	.	CASSYYFNDRTDTGELFF	TGTGCCAGCAGTTACTATTTCAACGACAGGACCGACACCGGGGAGCTGTTTTTT
TRBJ1-1	TRBV4-2	.	.	CASSQVGQANTEAFF	TGTGCCAGCAGCCAAGTCGGACAAGCGAACACTGAAGCTTTCTTT
TRBJ2-7	TRBV19	TRBD2	.	CASSRTSGMGEQYF	TGTGCCAGTAGTCGGACTAGCGGGATGGGGGAGCAGTACTTC
TRBJ1-1	TRBV7-8	.	.	CASSFVLLPASRNTEAFF	TGTGCCAGCAGCTTTGTTTTATTGCCCGCCAGCAGGAACACTGAAGCTTTCTTT
TRBJ1-1	TRBV25-1	.	.	CASSLRGLAFF	TGTGCCAGTAGCCTCCGGGGGCTAGCTTTCTTT
TRBJ1-1	TRBV10-2	.	.	CASRVGNTEAFF	TGCGCCAGCAGGGTTGGAAACACTGAAGCTTTCTTT
TRBJ1-5	TRBV19	.	.	CASSRAPTVVNQPQHF	TGTGCCAGTAGTAGGGCCCCGACCGTCGTAAATCAGCCCCAGCATTTT
TRBJ2-5	TRBV5-5	.	.	CASSLLLRERVRGETQYF	TGTGCCAGCAGTCTATTACTCCGGGAGAGGGTCAGGGGAGAGACCCAGTACTTC
TRBJ2-3	TRBV27	.	.	CASAFGGTSTDTQYF	TGTGCCAGCGCTTTCGGGGGAACTAGCACAGATACGCAGTATTTT
TRBJ2-6	TRBV5-4	.	.	CASNPTGSGANVLTF	TGTGCCAGCAACCCGACAGGCTCTGGGGCCAACGTCCTGACTTTC
TRBJ1-4	TRBV18	.	.	CASSPEGRIDEKLFF	TGTGCCAGCTCACCAGAGGGCAGGATTGATGAAAAACTGTTTTTT
TRBJ2-5	TRBV9	TRBD2	.	CASSVGTSGRETQYF	TGTGCCAGCAGCGTGGGGACTAGCGGGAGAGAGACCCAGTACTTC
TRBJ1-1	TRBV19	.	.	CASSPITDSTEAFF	TGTGCCAGTAGTCCTATTACAGATTCCACTGAAGCTTTCTTT
TRBJ1-6	TRBV5-1	.	.	CASSRQDQNSPLHF	TGCGCCAGCAGCCGACAGGATCAGAACTCACCCCTCCACTTT
TRBJ1-2	TRBV30	.	.	CAWSGLAGYTF	TGTGCCTGGAGTGGGTTGGCGGGCTACACCTTC
TRBJ1-5	TRBV7-2	TRBD1	.	CASSLTGGVNQPQHF	TGTGCCAGCAGCTTAACAGGGGGCGTCAATCAGCCCCAGCATTTT
TRBJ1-1	TRBV6-5	.	.	CASCLFAGNTEAFF	TGTGCCAGCTGTCTATTTGCGGGGAACACTGAAGCTTTCTTT
TRBJ2-7	TRBV3-1/TRBV3-2	TRBD1	.	CASSRGTGGSYEQYF	TGTGCCAGCAGCCGCGGGACAGGGGGGTCCTACGAGCAGTACTTC
TRBJ1-1	TRBV20-1	.	.	CSGHLNTEAFF	TGCAGTGGCCACCTGAACACTGAAGCTTTCTTT
TRBJ2-5	TRBV5-6	.	.	CASSPGPGETQYF	TGTGCCAGCAGCCCGGGCCCTGGTGAGACCCAGTACTTC
TRBJ1-6	TRBV2	.	.	CASSEARGSPLHF	TGTGCCAGCAGTGAAGCGCGCGGTTCACCCCTCCACTTT
TRBJ2-5	TRBV5-6	.	.	CASSWGASASQETQYF	TGTGCCAGCAGCTGGGGGGCTTCAGCGAGTCAAGAGACCCAGTACTTC
TRBJ1-5	TRBV20-1	.	.	CSASISTASNQPQHF	TGCAGTGCTAGTATTTCCACGGCAAGCAATCAGCCCCAGCATTTT
TRBJ1-1	TRBV27	.	.	CASSPSAVNEAFF	TGTGCCAGCAGTCCCTCGGCGGTCAATGAAGCTTTCTTT
TRBJ1-3	TRBV2	.	once	CASTPRTVSSGNTIYF	TGTGCCAGCACCCCTCGGACAGTCTCCTCTGGAAACACCATATATTTT
TRBJ1-2	TRBV5-1	.	.	CASSLDPRAGSYGYTF	TGCGCCAGCAGCTTGGATCCCAGGGCCGGGAGCTATGGCTACACCTTC
TRBJ1-3	TRBV6-6	.	.	CASSLQGNTIYF	TGTGCCAGCAGCCTACAGGGAAACACCATATATTTT
TRBJ2-2	TRBV6-6	.	.	CATNLDTSNTGELFF	TGTGCCACCAACCTGGACACTTCGAACACCGGGGAGCTGTTTTTT
TRBJ1-5	TRBV3-1/TRBV3-2	TRBD1	.	CASSPEQGARQPQHF	TGTGCCAGCAGCCCCGAACAGGGGGCGCGGCAGCCCCAGCATTTT
TRBJ1-3	TRBV9	.	.	CASSDPQAYSGNTIYF	TGTGCCAGCAGCGACCCACAGGCCTACTCTGGAAACACCATATATTTT
TRBJ2-7	TRBV21-1	.	.	CASSKLAFWSAGGPGTGRSYEQYF	TGTGCCAGCAGCAAATTAGCGTTTTGGAGCGCTGGGGGGCCCGGGACAGGGAGATCCTACGAGCAGTACTTC
TRBJ1-6	TRBV2	TRBD1	.	CASSEGTGVSPLHF	TGTGCCAGCAGTGAAGGGACAGGGGTTTCACCCCTCCACTTT
TRBJ1-1	TRBV6-5	.	.	CASTPRGAPATEAFF	TGTGCCAGCACTCCGAGGGGGGCCCCGGCAACTGAAGCTTTCTTT
TRBJ1-6	TRBV6-6	.	.	CASSYPQENSPLHF	TGTGCCAGCAGTTACCCCCAGGAGAATTCACCCCTCCACTTT
TRBJ1-2	TRBV9	.	.	CASSVEYGNGYTF	TGTGCCAGCAGCGTAGAATATGGGAACGGCTACACCTTC
TRBJ1-1	TRBV18	.	.	CASSPYGTPNTEAFF	TGTGCCAGCTCACCTTACGGGACACCGAACACTGAAGCTTTCTTT
TRBJ1-1	TRBV12-3/TRBV12-4	.	.	CASSLSVEAFF	TGTGCCAGCAGTTTATCCGTTGAAGCTTTCTTT
TRBJ1-3	TRBV10-1	.	.	CASSPRPDSGNTIYF	TGCGCCAGCAGCCCCCGGCCGGACTCTGGAAACACCATATATTTT
TRBJ2-7	TRBV30	.	.	CAWSGDGNYEQYF	TGTGCCTGGAGTGGGGACGGCAACTACGAGCAGTACTTC